This T cell receptor (beta chain) was retrieved from a study of cytomegalovirus exposure and HLA in healthy donors. For the study at large: A subsequent analysis stated that the roughly 130 validation repertoires were run on the same platform as the 550 to 750 first-cohort repertoires.

CDR1 MNHNS and CDR2 SASEGT come from the germline V gene. V trimming: 3 bases; J trimming: 0 bases; junction bases outside the gene matches: 9. CDR3 size: 19 residues. Assay: immunoSEQ multiplex PCR; the TCRdb copy retains only in-frame clones and omits some. The profile shows over 110,000 clones, 86% of them singletons. About this clone: Its specificity is unknown.

General study points: In vitro confirmation showed three CMV-associated chains to be CMV antigen specific.

Material for sequencing was PBMCs. The chain recombines TRBV6-1 with TRBJ2-6; TRBD1 aligns across 9 bases. The sequence was collected from a man younger than 30 in good health and CMV-seronegative. The CDR3: CASSERTGQGLSGANVLTF. In DNA form, the CDR3 reads TGTGCCAGCAGTGAGAGAACGGGACAGGGCCTCTCTGGGGCCAACGTCCTGACTTTC.